Listed below are T cell receptor beta chains from one sample, sequenced in a study of cytomegalovirus exposure and HLA in healthy donors. Libraries were prepared by immunoSEQ multiplex PCR; TCRdb keeps only in-frame clonotypes and omits some of them. The top ten clones hold more than 9% of a sample with approximately 150,000 clones, more than 60% of them seen once. Sequences were obtained from PBMCs. The receptor set was obtained from a man aged 25-45 years in good health and CMV-seropositive. Each CDR3 is given with its conserved first and last residue. The order of the fields is V gene, CDR3 protein.

V gene: TRBV2
CDR3 protein: CASSVEGLNQPQHF

V gene: TRBV6-1
CDR3 protein: CASTTGTRVNIQYF

V gene: TRBV4-1
CDR3 protein: CASSRGQGVNTEAFF

V gene: TRBV28
CDR3 protein: CASSSGGAEPQHF

V gene: TRBV6-5
CDR3 protein: CASRRTGGTDTQYF

V gene: TRBV5-6
CDR3 protein: CASSLATGRETQYF

V gene: TRBV2
CDR3 protein: CASRGAEMYNEQFF

V gene: TRBV28
CDR3 protein: CASSPPGPDSEGNQPQHF

V gene: TRBV7-9
CDR3 protein: CASSPLLIAGTSSYEQYF

V gene: TRBV2
CDR3 protein: CASIRNDPEFYEQYF

V gene: TRBV18
CDR3 protein: CASSPPGKISYNEQFF

V gene: TRBV9
CDR3 protein: CASSVVTSGLNEQFF

V gene: TRBV7-6
CDR3 protein: CASSRGGNYGYTF

V gene: TRBV7-3
CDR3 protein: CASGEKATRTDTQYF

V gene: TRBV2
CDR3 protein: CASSEVGRTEAFF

V gene: TRBV27
CDR3 protein: CASSPLGGRPSYNEQFF

V gene: TRBV6-1
CDR3 protein: CASSEVRDTEAFF

V gene: TRBV30
CDR3 protein: CAWSGLFSYNEQFF

V gene: TRBV25-1
CDR3 protein: CASSGLGGRAENTEAFF

V gene: TRBV25-1
CDR3 protein: CASSPGHTANYGYTF

V gene: TRBV5-1
CDR3 protein: CASQDMRSYNEQFF

V gene: TRBV2
CDR3 protein: CASTLGGPSSYNSPLHF

V gene: TRBV6-5
CDR3 protein: CASSYSLSGDTQYF

V gene: TRBV7-8
CDR3 protein: CASSQSRQGRTGELFF

V gene: TRBV28
CDR3 protein: CASSLFISGNTIYF

V gene: TRBV13
CDR3 protein: CASSSYPGTGISYTEAFF

V gene: TRBV19
CDR3 protein: CASSRLAGTADNSPLHF

V gene: TRBV28
CDR3 protein: CASSLAGGGSGQFF

V gene: TRBV27
CDR3 protein: CASWGGVAGDRETQYF

V gene: TRBV19
CDR3 protein: CATRDRVLNEQFF

V gene: TRBV12-1
CDR3 protein: CASSSGLAASYEQYF

V gene: TRBV27
CDR3 protein: CASMRLPSWEQYF

V gene: TRBV28
CDR3 protein: CASSPKSPGVYEQYF

V gene: TRBV4-1
CDR3 protein: CASSRREGASGSDGEQFF

V gene: TRBV19
CDR3 protein: CASNWTIVDEKLFF

V gene: TRBV6-4
CDR3 protein: CASSPTSWDSGETQYF

V gene: TRBV18
CDR3 protein: CASSPYRENDEQYF

V gene: TRBV28
CDR3 protein: CASSYLRANYGYTF

V gene: TRBV4-2
CDR3 protein: CASSVRDNYEQYF

V gene: TRBV5-6
CDR3 protein: CASSSWREQGTDTQYF

V gene: TRBV29-1
CDR3 protein: CSVTRAASYEQYF

V gene: TRBV7-2
CDR3 protein: CASSPHRTSGSTDTQYF